The 27 T cell receptor beta chains below all came from one sample that was sequenced in a study of cytomegalovirus exposure and HLA in healthy donors. The study ran its PCR with 60 Vbeta and 13 Jbeta primers. Sequenced by immunoSEQ multiplex PCR; TCRdb stores in-frame clones only, minus some. The repertoire consists of 90,000 to 120,000 clones, with under 85% occurring once and the leading ten covering 4.2%. Specimen: PBMCs. Receptors were obtained from a male donor in good health and CMV-seronegative.

This clone was seen a few times. This sequence joins TRBV30 and TRBJ1-4; D is unresolved. The V end lost 0 bases, the J end lost 7 bases, and 18 bases lay between the germline ends. The V gene's germline CDR1 is GTSNPN and CDR2 SVGIG (reference sequence). The CDR3 contains 16 residues. CDR3 loop: CAWSVQIGLLAEKLFF. The CDR3 DNA sequence: TGTGCCTGGAGTGTACAGATTGGGCTCTTGGCTGAAAAACTGTTTTTT.

The chain employs TRBV10-3 and TRBJ2-5; 8 positions agree with TRBD1. The CDR3 has 14 residues. V lost 6 bases, J lost 1 base, and 4 bases stayed unmatched. The germline CDR1 and CDR2 sequences are ENHRY and SYGVKD. The CDR3 protein is CAIRLGQGQETQYF. For the CDR3, the DNA is TGTGCCATCAGACTCGGACAGGGCCAAGAGACCCAGTACTTC.

Comments on this clone: This sample also contains other DNA sequences that code for the same CDR3. The chain carries TRBV25-1 and TRBJ1-1, with D hard to call. This CDR3 comprises 12 residues. The germline CDR1 and CDR2 sequences are MGHDK and SYGVNS. V gave up 3 bases and J gave up 4 bases, with 6 bases separating them. The CDR3 DNA is TGTGCCAGCAGTGAGTCGGGCACTGAAGCTTTCTTT. Amino acid sequence: CASSESGTEAFF.

The chain links TRBV15 to TRBJ2-5; 7 nucleotides match TRBD1. The CDR3 sequence is 14 residues long. V dropped 1 base and J dropped 5; count of bases not matched to a gene: 4. CDR1 and CDR2 (germline): LNHNV, YYDKDF (reference sequence). DNA for the CDR3: TGTGCCACCAGCAGAGGACAGGGTCCGGAGACCCAGTACTTC. Translation gives CATSRGQGPETQYF.

The CDR3 loop is CATFPGDAGTEAFF. In nucleotides, the CDR3 is TGTGCCACCTTCCCCGGTGACGCGGGCACTGAAGCTTTCTTT. The chain uses TRBV7-9 and TRBJ1-1; D gene unclear. This CDR3 is 14 amino acids long. Deletions cut 10 bases from V and 4 bases from J, with 19 bases between. The germline V gene has CDR1 SEHNR and CDR2 FQNEAQ (reference sequence).

The chain uses TRBV7-6 and TRBJ2-1, with 16 bases aligning to TRBD2. J was trimmed by 4 bases and V by 5 bases; bases with no gene match: 8. This CDR3 has 18 amino acids. Germline CDR1 SGHVS, CDR2 FNYEAQ. CDR3 in amino acids: CASSPGLAGGPRYNEQFF. CDR3 coding DNA: TGTGCCAGCAGCCCGGGACTAGCGGGAGGGCCGCGGTACAATGAGCAGTTCTTC.

Details on this clone: Other DNA sequences within the sample encode an identical CDR3. The CDR3 DNA follows: TGCGCCAGCAGCTTAAGCGGCAATCAGCCCCAGCATTTT. Its protein is CASSLSGNQPQHF. This sequence joins TRBV5-1 and TRBJ1-5; D is unclear. Germline V gene data show CDR1 as SGHRS and CDR2 as YFSETQ. Trimming took off 2 bases at V and 2 bases at J, with 5 bases between the two ends. The CDR3 loop spans 13 amino acids. The variable domain in full, with the rest retrieved from reference TRBV5-1 and TRBJ1-5, is KAGVTQTPRYLIKTRGQQVTLSCSPISGHRSVSWYQQTPGQGLQFLFEYFSETQRNKGNFPGRFSGRQFSNSRSEMNVSTLELGDSALYLCASSLSGNQPQHFGDGTRLSIL.

This chain joins TRBV7-9 and TRBJ1-3; 8 nucleotides line up with TRBD1. V trimming: 6 bases; J trimming: 0 bases; junction bases outside the gene matches: 4. This CDR3 spans 15 amino acids. CDR1 SEHNR and CDR2 FQNEAQ come from the germline V gene (reference sequence). The CDR3 loop reads CASRSGQVSGNTIYF. CDR3 sequence (DNA): TGTGCCAGCAGGTCGGGACAGGTCTCTGGAAACACCATATATTTT. The full variable domain, with the rest looked up from reference TRBV7-9 and TRBJ1-3, is DTGVSQNPRHKITKRGQNVTFRCDPISEHNRLYWYRQTLGQGPEFLTYFQNEAQLEKSRLLSDRFSAERPKGSFSTLEIQRTEQGDSAMYLCASRSGQVSGNTIYFGEGSWLTVV.

The chain couples TRBV27 to TRBJ1-1; D is unclear. This CDR3 spans 15 amino acids. Between the trimmed V and J ends, which lost 2 bases and 0 bases, there was a span of 10 bases. Germline V gives CDR1 MNHEY, CDR2 SMNVEV (reference sequence). The CDR3 nucleotides are TGTGCCAGCAGTTTACGCGGGCCCATGAACACTGAAGCTTTCTTT. Encoded protein: CASSLRGPMNTEAFF.

This chain links TRBV28 with TRBJ2-6; D may be TRBD1 (6 bases). The V gene's germline CDR1 is MDHEN and CDR2 SYDVKM. Between the trimmed V and J ends, which lost 5 bases and 0 bases, there was a span of 14 bases. The CDR3 covers 17 residues. CDR3 sequence reads: CASSPSGQFSGANVLTF. CDR3 bases: TGTGCCAGCAGTCCCTCCGGACAGTTCTCTGGGGCCAACGTCCTGACTTTC.

The chain uses TRBV6-1 and TRBJ1-1, with 10 nucleotides matching TRBD1. Losses at the gene ends were 5 bases for V and 5 bases for J; bases not matched to a gene: 5. The CDR3 covers 14 residues. Germline-derived CDR1 and CDR2 are MNHNS and SASEGT. Here the CDR3 reads CASSQDRGRTEAFF. In DNA form, the CDR3 reads TGTGCCAGCAGTCAAGACAGGGGGCGTACTGAAGCTTTCTTT.

This clone was seen more than once but under ten times. The chain couples TRBV27 to TRBJ2-7, with D perhaps TRBD2 (5 bases). The germline V and J ends were trimmed by 2 bases and 5 bases, with 10 bases remaining between them. The CDR3 covers 13 residues. Germline loops: CDR1 MNHEY, CDR2 SMNVEV (reference sequence). CDR3 sequence reads: CASSLKAGHEQYF. Written as DNA, the CDR3 is TGTGCCAGCAGTTTAAAGGCGGGCCACGAGCAGTACTTC.

This clone was observed once. V usage is TRBV10-2 and J usage is TRBJ2-5, with TRBD2 matching 10 bases. CDR3 length: 17 amino acids. Trimming took 2 bases from V and 4 from J; bases not matched to a gene: 10. Germline CDR1 reads WSHSY; CDR2 reads SAAADI. The CDR3 DNA follows: TGCGCCAGCAGTGAGGGGGGACTAGCGTTTTTCGGAGAGACCCAGTACTTC. It encodes CASSEGGLAFFGETQYF.

The chain has TRBV7-8 and TRBJ2-2, with 9 bases lining up with TRBD1. The CDR3 runs 14 residues. CDR1 is SGHVS and CDR2 is FQNEAQ in the germline V gene. J gave up 5 bases and V 5 bases, and 3 bases lay outside the gene matches. CDR3 in DNA: TGTGCCAGCAGCCGGACAGGGGTAACCGGGGAGCTGTTTTTT. Translated: CASSRTGVTGELFF.

This sequence joins TRBV5-1 and TRBJ2-7; unclear D gene. CDR3 length equals 14 residues. The V gene lost 0 bases and the J gene lost 3 bases, with 10 bases spanning the gap. From germline, CDR1 is SGHRS and CDR2 YFSETQ. CDR3 amino acids: CASSLDQLVYEQYF. For the CDR3, the DNA is TGCGCCAGCAGCTTGGACCAGTTGGTCTACGAGCAGTACTTC.

This clone turned up a few times. As DNA, the CDR3 is TGTGCCAGCAGTTCCCCCGACAGGGGGCTCAATCAGCCCCAGCATTTT. Protein product: CASSSPDRGLNQPQHF. The J gene is TRBJ1-5, the V gene TRBV6-6; TRBD1 matches 10 bases. CDR1 is MNHNY and CDR2 is SVGAGI in the germline V gene (reference sequence). This CDR3 region has 16 residues. After removal of 4 bases from V and 3 bases from J, the junction contained 6 bases not matched to a gene.

V usage is TRBV2 and J usage is TRBJ1-2; possible D gene TRBD1, 5 bases. With 7 bases removed from V and 5 bases from J, the gap between germline ends came to 14 bases. This CDR3 has 13 amino acids. Germline-derived CDR1 and CDR2 are SNHLY and FYNNEI. The CDR3 bases are TGTGCCAGCACACGGGGGGAAGGTTATGGCTACACCTTC. Translating it yields CASTRGEGYGYTF.

This chain connects TRBV7-6 to TRBJ2-7; possibly TRBD2 for D (6 bases). The CDR3 has 16 residues. V was cut by 2 bases and J by 4 bases, with 18 bases left in between. Germline CDR1 and CDR2: SGHVS and FNYEAQ. Here the CDR3 DNA reads TGTGCCAGCAGCTTATCGGGAGAGACACCCGAGTACGAGCAGTACTTC. Protein sequence: CASSLSGETPEYEQYF.

The chain uses TRBV6-6 and TRBJ1-1; 12 bases are a match to TRBD1. The CDR3 loop spans 15 amino acids. CDR1 and CDR2 (germline): MNHNY, SVGAGI (reference sequence). V trimming: 0 bases; J trimming: 6 bases; junction bases outside the gene matches: 2. The CDR3 nucleotides read TGTGCCAGCAGTTACTCGGGACAGGGGGCATCTGAAGCTTTCTTT. This encodes CASSYSGQGASEAFF.

This chain connects TRBV9 to TRBJ1-4; tentative D call: TRBD1 (6 bases). The ends were cut back, 3 bases at V and 4 bases at J, with 10 bases in the middle. Germline loops: CDR1 SGDLS, CDR2 YYNGEE. This CDR3 has 14 residues. In DNA, the CDR3 is TGTGCCAGCAGCGGACAGGACAATAATGAAAAACTGTTTTTT. It yields the protein CASSGQDNNEKLFF.

The chain employs TRBV7-9 and TRBJ2-7; 11 nucleotides line up with TRBD2. Germline loops: CDR1 SEHNR, CDR2 FQNEAQ (reference sequence). The CDR3 sequence is 17 residues long. J was trimmed by 2 bases and V by 6 bases; bases with no gene match: 12. DNA of the CDR3: TGTGCCAGCAGTCTACCGACTAGCGGGATAAGACCCTACGAGCAGTACTTC. This codes for CASSLPTSGIRPYEQYF.

The V call is TRBV4-2, the J call TRBJ1-2; 10 nucleotides line up with TRBD1. Germline CDR1 and CDR2: LGHNA and YNFKEQ. The junction had 5 bases not matched to a gene; V was cut back by 2 bases and J by 5 bases. The CDR3 sequence is 15 residues long. The CDR3 nucleotides read TGTGCCAGCAGCCAAAGACAGGGGGCGGAGTATGGCTACACCTTC. This gives the protein CASSQRQGAEYGYTF.

The chain employs TRBV15 and TRBJ1-4, with unresolved D. V lost 3 bases to trimming and J lost 0 bases, with 8 bases between them. The CDR3 is made up of 15 amino acids. Germline CDR1 is LNHNV and CDR2 is YYDKDF (reference sequence). CDR3 DNA sequence: TGTGCCACCAGCAGCGCAGTTGCAACTAATGAAAAACTGTTTTTT. It codes for CATSSAVATNEKLFF.

The chain recombines TRBV5-1 with TRBJ2-3, with 7 bases matching TRBD1. J was trimmed by 1 base and V by 4 bases; bases with no gene match: 9. Germline CDR1 is SGHRS and CDR2 is YFSETQ. The CDR3 runs 16 residues. CDR3 sequence (DNA): TGCGCCAGCAGCCTCGAGACAGGGTTGGGCACAGATACGCAGTATTTT. Residues: CASSLETGLGTDTQYF.

CDR3 sequence reads: CASSEYRQGFDEQYF. The CDR3 nucleotides read TGTGCCAGCAGTGAATATCGACAGGGGTTCGACGAGCAGTACTTC. The rearrangement uses TRBV25-1 and TRBJ2-7, with 8 bases fitting TRBD1. Trimming took 0 bases from V and 5 from J; bases not matched to a gene: 6. Looked up from germline, CDR1 is MGHDK and CDR2 is SYGVNS. There are 15 residues in the CDR3.

A single count supports this clone. The chain carries TRBV5-8 and TRBJ1-2; D ambiguous. V gave up 3 bases and J gave up 3 bases, with 3 bases separating them. CDR1 is SGHTS and CDR2 is YDEGEE in the germline V gene. The length of the CDR3 is 11 residues. CDR3 DNA sequence: TGTGCCAGCAGCTCGTACTATGGCTACACCTTC. Its protein product is CASSSYYGYTF.

This chain joins TRBV19 and TRBJ1-1; 7 nucleotides line up with TRBD1. CDR1 is LNHDA, CDR2 SQIVND, per germline (reference sequence). The V and J ends lost 1 base and 3 bases, in that order; junction bases with no gene match: 5. CDR3 length: 15 amino acids. In nucleotides, the CDR3 is TGTGCCAGTAGTATAGCGAGGGGGCACCACACTGAAGCTTTCTTT. This translates into CASSIARGHHTEAFF.